The entry below describes one TCR beta chain. Its antigen is not identified. This sample was included in a study of cytomegalovirus exposure and HLA in healthy donors. Study as a whole: Of roughly 400 genotyped donors, 81% grouped in the Caucasian-associated ancestry cluster. Study results and caveats: 87-base-pair reads could not separate some V segments, including TRBV6-2 and TRBV6-3. For most TCR beta V segments, an earlier analysis put the productive rate at about 90% or about 30% of the time. Through in vitro validation, a few CMV-associated chains were shown to be specific for CMV antigens.

V trimming: 6 bases; J trimming: 5 bases; junction bases outside the gene matches: 11. Germline assignment: CDR1 SQVTM and CDR2 ANQGSEA. CDR3 length equals 16 residues. Amplification used 60 Vbeta primers and 13 Jbeta primers. Clones were read by immunoSEQ multiplex PCR, and TCRdb kept only the in-frame ones, dropping some. Here the sample spans some 89,000 clones, 70% to 80% being singletons. The chain is built from TRBV29-1 and TRBJ2-5, with 14 bases identical to TRBD2. This sequence originates from a man in his 60s in good health and CMV-seronegative. Material: PBMCs. The CDR3 coding sequence is TGCAGCGTCGCCCCGACTAGCGGGAGGGCATGGGAGACCCAGTACTTC. Translation: CSVAPTSGRAWETQYF. The full variable domain, its missing parts supplied by reference TRBV29-1 and TRBJ2-5, is SAVISQKPSRDICQRGTSLTIQCQVDSQVTMMFWYRQQPGQSLTLIATANQGSEATYESGFVIDKFPISRPNLTFSTLTVSNMSPEDSSIYLCSVAPTSGRAWETQYFGPGTRLLVL.